Presented here are 4 T cell receptor beta chains from one specimen sequenced in a study of T cell repertoires in cytomegalovirus infection. MiXCR, run by TCRdb on the reads, gives a single entry per CDR3 protein. The sample yields approximately 1,000,000 distinct CDR3 sequences, roughly 30% seen once. Antigen specificity for these receptors is unknown. Sequenced here: cultured CD8+ T cells from PBMCs, sampled from culture after CMV antigen stimulation. Source of these receptors: a human donor in good health (CMV status not recorded). Some clones in this sample may be carry-over from other donors' samples.

The J gene is TRBJ2-3, the V gene TRBV27; 8 positions agree with TRBD1. Germline CDR1 reads MNHEY; CDR2 reads SMNVEV (reference sequence). The CDR3 is made up of 12 amino acids. V was clipped by 0 bases and J by 10 bases; unmatched bases: 0. The CDR3 loop is CASSLSTGAQYF. The DNA of the CDR3 is TGTGCCAGCAGTTTATCGACAGGGGCGCAGTATTTT.

This clonotype has only one observation. The DNA for the CDR3 is TGTGCCAGCAGTTTAAATCCACGATTCTATGGCTACACCTTC. It encodes CASSLNPRFYGYTF. The rearrangement links TRBV27 to TRBJ1-2, with unresolved D. Trimming removed 2 bases at V and 4 bases at J, with 11 bases between. This CDR3 has 14 residues. In germline, CDR1 is MNHEY, CDR2 SMNVEV (reference sequence).

This chain uses TRBV19 with TRBJ2-1; tentative D call: TRBD1 (6 bases). CDR3 size: 15 residues. Germline V gene data show CDR1 as LNHDA and CDR2 as SQIVND (reference sequence). V was shortened by 4 bases and J by 1 base, with 11 bases between the two germline ends. CDR3 DNA: TGTGCCAGTAGTACAAACAGGGTATCCTACAATGAGCAGTTCTTC. Its translation: CASSTNRVSYNEQFF.

This clonotype came up a few times. Relative to the germline gene, one junction end is altered; a read error may explain this. The chain carries TRBV12-3 or TRBV12-4 and TRBJ2-4; 8 positions match TRBD1. The length of the CDR3 is 13 residues. The CDR3 DNA sequence: TGTGCCAGCACCGATCAGGGGGCAGTAGCTCTGGACTTC. It specifies CASTDQGAVALDF.